The present TCR beta chain was sequenced within a study of T cells after yellow fever vaccination. MiXCR, applied by TCRdb to the 5' RACE reads, yields one record per CDR3 protein. This sample carries about 320,000 distinct CDR3 sequences, around 4.3% of them seen once, and the ten largest clones take approximately 19%. This clonotype has a handful of counts. Between the trimmed V and J ends, which lost 6 bases and 3 bases, there was a span of 28 bases. Germline V gene sequence: CDR1 SEHNR, CDR2 FQNEAQ (reference sequence). This CDR3 region has 19 residues. The TCR sequence derives from a man aged 18-30 years who received the YFV17D yellow fever vaccine. The chain links TRBV7-9 to TRBJ2-3; the D gene is possibly TRBD1 (6 bases). This specimen consisted of PBMCs, obtained 15 days after the yellow fever booster vaccination. The CDR3 DNA reads TGTGCCAGCAGACCTTCAAAGAGTGCACAGGGACCGAGGACAGATACGCAGTATTTT. Translating gives CASRPSKSAQGPRTDTQYF.